The rows below give T cell receptor beta chains drawn from one sample of a study of neurological immune-mediated disorders. TCRdb redid the calling of the 5' RACE reads with MiXCR, one entry per CDR3 protein. The sample includes roughly 48,000 distinct CDR3 sequences, about 25% of them seen just once. Specimen: PBMCs. The receptors stem from a woman between 70 and 85 years old in good health. The CDR3 runs from the conserved cysteine through the conserved F or W. A D gene is named only where the DNA matches it firmly. For some rows the clone size is stated as once, few or many, or as a class when expanded; others skip it.

V	J	size	D	DNA	CDR3
TRBV27	TRBJ2-2	few	TRBD1	TGTGCCAGCAGTGCCAACAGGGGGTACACCGGGGAGCTGTTTTTT	CASSANRGYTGELFF
TRBV7-2	TRBJ2-1	many	TRBD2	TGTGCCAGCAGCTTAGGAGGACTAGCGGCCTACAATGAGCAGTTCTTC	CASSLGGLAAYNEQFF
TRBV7-8	TRBJ1-2	many	.	TGTGCCAGCAGCTTAGCCCCGTCGGTGGCGGCCACGGGGGGCTACACCTTC	CASSLAPSVAATGGYTF
TRBV6-5	TRBJ2-2	many	.	TGCACCAGCGAGGACGGCGACGGGGAGCTGTTTTTT	CTSEDGDGELFF
TRBV12-3/TRBV12-4	TRBJ2-1	many	TRBD1	TGTGCCAGCAGTTTAGCGGGACAGGGAGCCTACAATGAGCAGTTCTTC	CASSLAGQGAYNEQFF
TRBV14	TRBJ2-7	many	.	TGTGCCAGCAGCCCCTTAAGCGGAAGCTCCTACGAGCAGTACTTC	CASSPLSGSSYEQYF
TRBV12-3/TRBV12-4	TRBJ2-7	.	TRBD1	TGTGCCAGCAGTTCAAGACTGGGACAGCCCATCTTC	CASSSRLGQPIF
TRBV12-3/TRBV12-4	TRBJ1-1	many	.	TGTGCCAGCAGTCCTCGGCGGGAGATGAACACTGAAGCTTTCTTT	CASSPRREMNTEAFF
TRBV7-2	TRBJ1-1	few	.	TGTGCCAGCGGGTCAGGGGACACTGAAGCTTTCTTT	CASGSGDTEAFF
TRBV7-2	TRBJ2-3	many	.	TGTGCCAGCAGCTCGAAAGTCGCGGATACGCAGTATTTT	CASSSKVADTQYF
TRBV6-1	TRBJ1-4	.	.	TGTGCCAGCAGGGGACTGGGGGCGACTAATGAAAAACTGTTTTTT	CASRGLGATNEKLFF
TRBV5-1	TRBJ1-4	many	TRBD1	TGCGCCAGCAGCAAAAACTCACAGGGGGCTAATGAAAAACTGTTTTTT	CASSKNSQGANEKLFF
TRBV12-3/TRBV12-4	TRBJ1-1	many	TRBD1	TGTGCCAGCAGTCCCAGGGGGGGTAACACTGAAGCTTTCTTT	CASSPRGGNTEAFF
TRBV5-1	TRBJ2-3	.	.	TGCGCCAGCAGCTTCCCTACAGATACGCAGTATTTT	CASSFPTDTQYF
TRBV20-1	TRBJ2-2	.	.	TGCAGTGCAACGACTGTCACCGGGGAGCTGTTTTTT	CSATTVTGELFF
TRBV7-6	TRBJ2-1	once	TRBD1	TGTGCCAGCAGCGGACGGGGGACAGGTTCTCTCAATGAGCAGTTCTTC	CASSGRGTGSLNEQFF
TRBV20-1	TRBJ2-1	.	.	TGCAGTGCTAGTACAGTAGCCGTTGATGAGCAGTTCTTC	CSASTVAVDEQFF
TRBV20-1	TRBJ2-2	.	TRBD2	TGCAGTGCTAGAGGGGGACTAGCGGGGGGCGTCACCGGGGAGCTGTTTTTT	CSARGGLAGGVTGELFF
TRBV6-2/TRBV6-3	TRBJ2-7	.	TRBD2	TGTTCCAGCAGGTCAGCGGGACCCCCCTACGAGCAGTACTTC	CSSRSAGPPYEQYF